The next 25 T cell receptor beta chains were all read from a single sample in a study of blood T cell repertoires in COVID-19. The assay was immunoSEQ multiplex PCR, and TCRdb's table has in-frame clones only and misses some. The sample yields 140,000 to 150,000 clones, about four fifths seen once. What was sequenced was peripheral blood. These receptors were collected from a human donor with acute or convalescent COVID-19. The donor label of this sample is uncertain.

The V call is TRBV7-8, the J call TRBJ1-2, with D unclear. Trimming cost V 5 bases and J 8 bases, with 18 bases left between them. The CDR3 runs to 14 residues. Germline V CDR1 and CDR2: SGHVS, FQNEAQ. CDR3 sequence reads: CASSPRGALEGYTF. CDR3 coding DNA: TGTGCCAGCAGCCCCCGGGGAGCCTTAGAAGGCTACACCTTC.

The chain is built from TRBV11-2 and TRBJ2-1, with TRBD1 identical over 9 bases. V lost 6 bases to trimming and J lost 12 bases; unmatched junction nucleotides: 12. Per germline, CDR1 SGHAT and CDR2 FQNNGV. The CDR3 covers 14 residues. The CDR3 DNA reads TGTGCCAGCAGTCCGTCGACAGGGGGGATTAGGCAGTTCTTC. Translation gives CASSPSTGGIRQFF. The complete variable domain, with remaining parts taken from reference TRBV11-2 and TRBJ2-1, reads EAGVAQSPRYKIIEKRQSVAFWCNPISGHATLYWYQQILGQGPKLLIQFQNNGVVDDSQLPKDRFSAERLKGVDSTLKIQPAKLEDSAVYLCASSPSTGGIRQFFGPGTRLTVL.

This clone was observed a single time. The rearrangement joins TRBV5-1 to TRBJ1-3; no clear D. Trimming removed 0 bases at V and 0 bases at J, with 4 bases between. Per germline, CDR1 SGHRS and CDR2 YFSETQ. CDR3 length equals 14 residues. CDR3: CASSLGASGNTIYF. As DNA, the CDR3 is TGCGCCAGCAGCTTGGGAGCCTCTGGAAACACCATATATTTT. The full variable domain, completed using reference TRBV5-1 and TRBJ1-3, is KAGVTQTPRYLIKTRGQQVTLSCSPISGHRSVSWYQQTPGQGLQFLFEYFSETQRNKGNFPGRFSGRQFSNSRSEMNVSTLELGDSALYLCASSLGASGNTIYFGEGSWLTVV.

This clone has a count of ten or more. The chain couples TRBV4-2 to TRBJ1-2; 7 bases are a match to TRBD1. J lost 5 bases, V lost 0 bases, and 18 bases had no gene match. CDR3 length: 19 amino acids. Germline V gene data show CDR1 as LGHNA and CDR2 as YNFKEQ. In nucleotides, the CDR3 is TGTGCCAGCAGCCAAGACTGGCGAAGCCGCGGGGCGACAGGGTATGGCTACACCTTC. Translating gives CASSQDWRSRGATGYGYTF.

The rearrangement joins TRBV27 to TRBJ1-1, with unresolved D. The CDR3 runs 14 residues. Germline-derived CDR1 and CDR2 are MNHEY and SMNVEV (reference sequence). With 6 bases removed from V and 5 bases from J, the gap between germline ends came to 16 bases. The CDR3, as DNA: TGTGCCAGCAGCCTACTAGTCGGACTGACTGAAGCTTTCTTT. Translating gives CASSLLVGLTEAFF.

The rearrangement joins TRBV7-8 to TRBJ2-2; 9 nucleotides match TRBD1. The CDR3 loop spans 16 amino acids. J gave up 2 bases and V 5 bases, and 6 bases lay outside the gene matches. CDR1 and CDR2 from the germline V gene are SGHVS and FQNEAQ. CDR3 DNA: TGTGCCAGCAGCCGGGGACAGGGTATAAACACCGGGGAGCTGTTTTTT. Amino acid sequence: CASSRGQGINTGELFF.

The V call is TRBV9, the J call TRBJ2-1, with 12 bases aligning to TRBD2. This CDR3 is built from 17 residues. Trimming took 2 bases from V and 0 from J; bases not matched to a gene: 3. Per the germline V gene, CDR1 is SGDLS and CDR2 is YYNGEE. The CDR3 loop reads CASSVTSGGSSYNEQFF. The CDR3 DNA reads as TGTGCCAGCAGCGTTACTAGCGGGGGGTCCTCCTACAATGAGCAGTTCTTC.

The chain combines TRBV5-1 with TRBJ2-3; D unclear. Germline assignment: CDR1 SGHRS and CDR2 YFSETQ. The CDR3 extends over 14 amino acids. V lost 4 bases, J lost 0 bases, and 9 bases lay in between. The CDR3 loop reads CASSLTTSTDTQYF. The DNA of the CDR3 is TGCGCCAGCAGCCTGACGACTAGCACAGATACGCAGTATTTT.

This rearrangement joins TRBV9 to TRBJ1-5; D not certain. Trimming took 8 bases from V and 4 from J, leaving 10 bases between them. This CDR3 contains 12 residues. Germline V gives CDR1 SGDLS, CDR2 YYNGEE. CDR3 sequence (DNA): TGTGCCAGTGGGTCGACTAATCAGCCCCAGCATTTT. This encodes CASGSTNQPQHF.

This clone is a singleton in its sample. J is TRBJ1-5 and V is TRBV6-5; D is undetermined. Looked up from germline, CDR1 is MNHEY and CDR2 is SVGAGI. The CDR3 is made up of 14 amino acids. Trimming stripped 4 bases from V and 7 bases from J, with 14 bases between. CDR3 sequence reads: CASSLSRALQPQHF. Written as DNA, the CDR3 is TGTGCCAGCAGTTTATCTCGAGCGTTGCAGCCCCAGCATTTT.

This chain uses TRBV5-4 with TRBJ2-6, with D tentatively TRBD2 (6 bases). V lost 3 bases and J lost 0, with 7 bases in between. The CDR3 spans 15 residues. Per the germline V gene, CDR1 is SGHNT and CDR2 is YYREEE (reference sequence). CDR3 sequence: CASSWDFSGANVLTF. The CDR3 DNA reads TGTGCCAGCAGCTGGGACTTCTCTGGGGCCAACGTCCTGACTTTC. Complete variable domain (other parts from reference TRBV5-4 and TRBJ2-6): ETGVTQSPTHLIKTRGQQVTLRCSSQSGHNTVSWYQQALGQGPQFIFQYYREEENGRGNFPPRFSGLQFPNYSSELNVNALELDDSALYLCASSWDFSGANVLTFGAGSRLTVL.

The chain joins TRBV10-3 to TRBJ1-1, with 9 nucleotides matching TRBD1. Germline V gene sequence: CDR1 ENHRY, CDR2 SYGVKD. The V and J ends lost 7 bases and 4 bases, in that order; junction bases with no gene match: 10. The length of the CDR3 is 15 residues. The CDR3 DNA is TGTGCCATCAACCCACAGGGGGCGGGTAGCACTGAAGCTTTCTTT. Encoded protein: CAINPQGAGSTEAFF.

For the CDR3, the DNA is TGCGCCAGCAGCCCCCGGTCGCCCCCCAACAATGAGCAGTTCTTC. Translating it yields CASSPRSPPNNEQFF. The gene calls are TRBV4-1 and TRBJ2-1, with D unresolved. The CDR3 is 15 amino acids. The germline V gene encodes CDR1 MGHRA and CDR2 YSYEKL. Trimming removed 4 bases from V and 5 bases from J, with 15 bases in between.

The chain couples TRBV11-2 to TRBJ1-3; D ambiguous. Deletions cut 6 bases from V and 0 bases from J, with 12 bases between. Germline V CDR1 and CDR2: SGHAT, FQNNGV. The CDR3 is 15 amino acids. This chain's CDR3 is CASSAGWTSGNTIYF. The CDR3 DNA reads TGTGCCAGCAGTGCGGGATGGACCTCTGGAAACACCATATATTTT.

The chain combines TRBV4-2 with TRBJ2-1, with D uncertain. V was clipped by 4 bases and J by 4 bases, with 8 bases between them. This CDR3 spans 13 amino acids. Germline V CDR1 and CDR2: LGHNA, YNFKEQ. CDR3 protein: CASSLGHYNEQFF. CDR3 in DNA: TGTGCCAGCAGCCTCGGTCATTACAATGAGCAGTTCTTC.

This rearrangement joins TRBV19 to TRBJ1-1; D not resolved. The germline V gene has CDR1 LNHDA and CDR2 SQIVND (reference sequence). V was pared by 7 bases and J by 1 base, with 16 bases between. CDR3 size: 15 residues. The CDR3 sequence: CASTPYEEANTEAFF. DNA for the CDR3: TGTGCCAGTACCCCGTACGAGGAGGCGAACACTGAAGCTTTCTTT.

J is TRBJ1-1 and V is TRBV15; 7 bases agree with TRBD1. The CDR3 is made up of 18 amino acids. Trimming at V came to 4 bases and at J to 2 bases, leaving 16 bases not matched to a gene. The V gene's germline CDR1 is LNHNV and CDR2 YYDKDF (reference sequence). Here the CDR3 reads CATSKPSTRGWGNTEAFF. CDR3 in DNA: TGTGCCACCAGCAAACCCTCGACCAGGGGGTGGGGTAACACTGAAGCTTTCTTT.

The chain is built from TRBV11-1 and TRBJ1-3, with 7 bases matching TRBD1. This CDR3 is built from 12 residues. Germline V lookup: CDR1 SGHAT, CDR2 FQDESV (reference sequence). V was clipped by 5 bases and J by 8 bases; unmatched bases: 3. CDR3 coding DNA: TGTGCCAGCAGCCTCCAGGGGGACACCATATATTTT. This gives the protein CASSLQGDTIYF.

This clone was detected many times. The chain employs TRBV3-1 (or the pseudogene TRBV3-2) and TRBJ1-5, with D maybe TRBD1 (5 bases). Looked up from germline, CDR1 is LGHDT and CDR2 is YNNKEL (reference sequence). Trimming took off 1 base at V and 7 bases at J, with 20 bases between the two ends. The CDR3 covers 17 residues. CDR3 protein: CASSQGWQGGLGQPQHF. CDR3 nucleotides: TGTGCCAGCAGCCAAGGATGGCAGGGAGGGTTGGGGCAGCCCCAGCATTTT.

The V gene is TRBV19, the J gene TRBJ1-4; D call uncertain. Germline lookup yields CDR1 LNHDA and CDR2 SQIVND (reference sequence). V was clipped by 7 bases and J by 4 bases, with 10 bases between them. The CDR3 sequence is 13 residues long. CDR3 DNA: TGTGCCAGTAAGAGGCAGCATAATGAAAAACTGTTTTTT. This encodes CASKRQHNEKLFF. The variable domain in full, with the rest retrieved from reference TRBV19 and TRBJ1-4, is DGGITQSPKYLFRKEGQNVTLSCEQNLNHDAMYWYRQDPGQGLRLIYYSQIVNDFQKGDIAEGYSVSREKKESFPLTVTSAQKNPTAFYLCASKRQHNEKLFFGSGTQLSVL.

The chain carries TRBV2 and TRBJ1-4; D gene ambiguous. The CDR3 runs 15 residues. Per germline, CDR1 SNHLY and CDR2 FYNNEI. V was pared by 6 bases and J by 0 bases, with 11 bases between. Written as DNA, the CDR3 is TGTGCCAGCAGGAAGGAGACCGCAACTAATGAAAAACTGTTTTTT. This sequence encodes CASRKETATNEKLFF.

The rearrangement joins TRBV27 to TRBJ1-2; 8 nucleotides agree with TRBD1. Per germline, CDR1 MNHEY and CDR2 SMNVEV (reference sequence). V was clipped by 4 bases and J by 5 bases; unmatched bases: 3. The CDR3 covers 13 residues. The DNA of the CDR3 is TGTGCCAGCAGTTCAGGGGGCGGATATGGCTACACCTTC. This translates into CASSSGGGYGYTF.

The chain links TRBV3-1 (or the pseudogene TRBV3-2) to TRBJ1-2; 9 bases agree with TRBD1. The CDR3 is made up of 18 amino acids. V was clipped by 5 bases and J by 3 bases; unmatched bases: 16. Looked up from germline, CDR1 is LGHDT and CDR2 is YNNKEL (reference sequence). The CDR3 here is CASSADRGPLRSYYGYTF. CDR3 nucleotides: TGTGCCAGCAGCGCGGACAGGGGACCGCTTCGATCTTACTATGGCTACACCTTC.

This clone turned up a few times. This sequence joins TRBV29-1 and TRBJ2-3; 10 positions agree with TRBD2. Germline CDR1 is SQVTM and CDR2 is ANQGSEA. The ends lost 6 bases at V and 3 bases at J; junction bases unmatched: 6. CDR3 length: 14 residues. CDR3 sequence (DNA): TGCAGCGTCTATAGCGGGGGGCAGACAGATACGCAGTATTTT. It is translated as CSVYSGGQTDTQYF.

The chain combines TRBV2 with TRBJ1-5; D is possibly TRBD1 (6 bases). V lost 3 bases, J lost 4 bases, and 13 bases lay in between. Germline assignment: CDR1 SNHLY and CDR2 FYNNEI. The CDR3 is made up of 15 amino acids. CDR3 bases: TGTGCCAGCAGTGATATTCACAGGGTTAATCAGCCCCAGCATTTT. Its protein is CASSDIHRVNQPQHF.